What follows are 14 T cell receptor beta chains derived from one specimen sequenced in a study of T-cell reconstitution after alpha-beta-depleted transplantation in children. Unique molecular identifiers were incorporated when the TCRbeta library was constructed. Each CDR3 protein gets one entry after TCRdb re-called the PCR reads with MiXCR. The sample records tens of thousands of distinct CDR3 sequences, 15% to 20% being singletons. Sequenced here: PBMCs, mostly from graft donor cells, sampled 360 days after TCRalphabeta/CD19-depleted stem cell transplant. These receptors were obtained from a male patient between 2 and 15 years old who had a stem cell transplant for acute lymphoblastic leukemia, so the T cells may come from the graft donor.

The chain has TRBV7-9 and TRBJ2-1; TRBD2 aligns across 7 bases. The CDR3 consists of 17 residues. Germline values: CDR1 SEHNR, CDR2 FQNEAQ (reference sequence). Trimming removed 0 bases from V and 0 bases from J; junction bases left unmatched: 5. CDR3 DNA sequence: TGTGCCAGCAGCTTAGCCCTCGGGAGGATCTCCTACAATGAGCAGTTCTTC. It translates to CASSLALGRISYNEQFF.

The CDR3 DNA reads as TGTGCCAGCAGCTTGGTGGCAGCGGGAGGGGCCTACAATGAGCAGTTCTTC. Amino acids: CASSLVAAGGAYNEQFF. The rearrangement uses TRBV5-8 and TRBJ2-1; 10 bases fit TRBD2. Trimming cost V 0 bases and J 2 bases; bases outside gene matches: 5. Per germline, CDR1 SGHTS and CDR2 YDEGEE. The CDR3 contains 17 residues. Combining the CDR3 with reference TRBV5-8 and TRBJ2-1 gives the whole variable domain EAGVTQSPTHLIKTRGQQATLRCSPISGHTSVYWYQQALGLGLQFLLWYDEGEERNRGNFPPRFSGRQFPNYSSELNVNALELEDSALYLCASSLVAAGGAYNEQFFGPGTRLTVL.

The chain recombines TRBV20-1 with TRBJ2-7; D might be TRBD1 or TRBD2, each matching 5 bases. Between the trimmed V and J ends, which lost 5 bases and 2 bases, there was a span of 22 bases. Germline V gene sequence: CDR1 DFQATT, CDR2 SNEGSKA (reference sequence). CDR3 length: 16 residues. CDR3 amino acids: CSAHGAGTHAPYEQYF. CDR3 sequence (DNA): TGCAGTGCTCACGGGGCCGGGACCCACGCCCCCTACGAGCAGTACTTC.

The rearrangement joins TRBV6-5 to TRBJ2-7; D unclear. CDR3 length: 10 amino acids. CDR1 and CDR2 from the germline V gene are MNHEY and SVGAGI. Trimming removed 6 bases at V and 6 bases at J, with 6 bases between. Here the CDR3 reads CASRRCEQYF. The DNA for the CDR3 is TGTGCCAGCAGACGGTGCGAGCAGTACTTC.

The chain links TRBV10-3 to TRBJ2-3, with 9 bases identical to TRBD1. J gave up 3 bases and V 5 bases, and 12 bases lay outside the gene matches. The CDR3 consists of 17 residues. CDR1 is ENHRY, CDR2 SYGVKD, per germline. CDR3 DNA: TGTGCCATCAGTCCACCCGACAGGGGGAGGAGGACAGATACGCAGTATTTT. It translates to CAISPPDRGRRTDTQYF.

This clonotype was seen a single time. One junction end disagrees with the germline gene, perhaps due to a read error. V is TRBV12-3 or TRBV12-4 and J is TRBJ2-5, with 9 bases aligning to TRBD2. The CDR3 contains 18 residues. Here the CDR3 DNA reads TGTACCAGCAGTTTTTCTACGCTAGCGGGAAAATTGCAAGAGACCCAGTACTTC. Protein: CTSSFSTLAGKLQETQYF.

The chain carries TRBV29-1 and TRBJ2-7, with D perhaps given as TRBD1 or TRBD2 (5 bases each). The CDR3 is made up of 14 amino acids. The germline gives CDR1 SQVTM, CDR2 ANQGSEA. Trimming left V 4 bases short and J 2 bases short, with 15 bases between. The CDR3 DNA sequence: TGCAGCGTTGTTTTTCGGGGCACAACCTACGAGCAGTACTTC. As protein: CSVVFRGTTYEQYF.

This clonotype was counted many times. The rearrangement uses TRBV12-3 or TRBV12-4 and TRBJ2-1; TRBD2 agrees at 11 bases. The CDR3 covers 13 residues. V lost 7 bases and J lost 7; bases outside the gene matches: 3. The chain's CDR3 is CASKTSGKNEQFF. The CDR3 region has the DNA TGTGCCAGCAAGACTAGCGGGAAAAATGAGCAGTTCTTC.

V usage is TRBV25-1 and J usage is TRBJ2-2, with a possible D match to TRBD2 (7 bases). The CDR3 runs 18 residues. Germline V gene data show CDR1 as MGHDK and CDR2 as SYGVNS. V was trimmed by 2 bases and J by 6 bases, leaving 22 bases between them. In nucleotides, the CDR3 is TGTGCCAGCAGTGAACCTCACGGTCGGGGGGCAAGGGCCGGGGAGCTGTTTTTT. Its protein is CASSEPHGRGARAGELFF.

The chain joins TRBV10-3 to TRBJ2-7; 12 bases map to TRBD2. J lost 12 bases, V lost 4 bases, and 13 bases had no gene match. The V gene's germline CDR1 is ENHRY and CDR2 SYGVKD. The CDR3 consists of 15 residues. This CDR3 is CAISASYPSGRGGYF. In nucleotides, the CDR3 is TGTGCCATCAGTGCGTCCTATCCTAGCGGGAGGGGCGGGTACTTC.

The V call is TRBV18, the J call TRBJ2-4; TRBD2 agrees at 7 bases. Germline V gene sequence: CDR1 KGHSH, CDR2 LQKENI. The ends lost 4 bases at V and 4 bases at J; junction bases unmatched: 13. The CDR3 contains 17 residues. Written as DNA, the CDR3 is TGTGCCAGCTCACTGTCTCCGGGACCGGGACTAAAAAACATTCAGTACTTC. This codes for CASSLSPGPGLKNIQYF.

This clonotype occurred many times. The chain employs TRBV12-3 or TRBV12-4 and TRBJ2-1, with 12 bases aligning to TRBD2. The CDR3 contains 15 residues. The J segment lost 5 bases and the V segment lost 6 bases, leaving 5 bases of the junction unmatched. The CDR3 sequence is CASRPRTSGDNEQFF. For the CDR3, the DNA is TGTGCCAGCAGGCCCAGGACTAGCGGGGACAATGAGCAGTTCTTC.

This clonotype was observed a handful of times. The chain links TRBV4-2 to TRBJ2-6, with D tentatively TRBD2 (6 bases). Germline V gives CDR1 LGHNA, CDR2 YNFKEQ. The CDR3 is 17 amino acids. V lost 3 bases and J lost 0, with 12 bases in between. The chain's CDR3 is CASSHRGTVSGANVLTF. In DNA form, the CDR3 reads TGTGCCAGCAGCCACCGAGGGACTGTCTCTGGGGCCAACGTCCTGACTTTC.

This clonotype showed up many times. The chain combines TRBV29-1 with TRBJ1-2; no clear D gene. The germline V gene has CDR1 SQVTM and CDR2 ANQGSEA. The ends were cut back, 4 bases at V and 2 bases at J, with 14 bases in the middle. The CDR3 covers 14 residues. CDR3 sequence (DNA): TGCAGCGTTGTAGGTAGCTTGCCGAACTATGGCTACACCTTC. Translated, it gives CSVVGSLPNYGYTF. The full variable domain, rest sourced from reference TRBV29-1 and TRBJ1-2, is SAVISQKPSRDICQRGTSLTIQCQVDSQVTMMFWYRQQPGQSLTLIATANQGSEATYESGFVIDKFPISRPNLTFSTLTVSNMSPEDSSIYLCSVVGSLPNYGYTFGSGTRLTVV.